The 31 T cell receptor beta chains presented below share a single source sample, sequenced in a study of Ad26.COV2.S vaccination and SARS-CoV-2 variants. TCRdb's copy holds only in-frame clones and misses some; the assay was immunoSEQ multiplex PCR. The sample has more than 40,000 clones; roughly 80% are singletons. The specimen comprised peripheral blood, sampled after recovery from COVID-19. The source of these receptors is a human donor who had recovered from COVID-19.

The rearrangement uses TRBV10-2 and TRBJ2-1, with unresolved D. The germline CDR1 and CDR2 sequences are WSHSY and SAAADI. V was shortened by 3 bases and J by 7 bases, with 10 bases between the two germline ends. The CDR3 covers 13 residues. The CDR3 reads CASSERSGNEQFF. The DNA for the CDR3 is TGCGCCAGCAGTGAAAGATCCGGGAATGAGCAGTTCTTC.

This rearrangement joins TRBV28 to TRBJ1-5; no clear D. The CDR3 has 16 residues. Germline V gene lookup returns CDR1 MDHEN and CDR2 SYDVKM. The V end was cut by 2 bases, the J end by 3 bases, with 14 bases between. This CDR3 reads CASSLGASVINQPQHF. CDR3 sequence (DNA): TGTGCCAGCAGTTTAGGAGCATCTGTAATCAATCAGCCCCAGCATTTT.

The V gene is TRBV4-2, the J gene TRBJ2-5; D is possibly TRBD1 (5 bases). Germline V gene data show CDR1 as LGHNA and CDR2 as YNFKEQ. CDR3 size: 14 residues. Between the trimmed V and J ends, which lost 0 bases and 5 bases, there was a span of 10 bases. The CDR3 spells CASSQDSGSETQYF. The CDR3 region has the DNA TGTGCCAGCAGCCAAGACTCAGGGTCGGAGACCCAGTACTTC.

J is TRBJ2-2 and V is TRBV7-2, with D uncertain. The V and J ends lost 0 bases and 7 bases respectively, with 3 bases between them. CDR1 and CDR2 from the germline V gene are SGHTA and FQGNSA. The CDR3 sequence is 12 residues long. CDR3 protein: CASSLAGGELFF. CDR3 nucleotides: TGTGCCAGCAGCTTAGCGGGCGGGGAGCTGTTTTTT.

With respect to this clone: The junction and the germline gene differ at one end; a read error may be behind it. This chain connects TRBV27 to TRBJ1-2; tentatively, D is TRBD1 (6 bases). Germline-derived CDR1 and CDR2 are MNHEY and SMNVEV (reference sequence). This CDR3 comprises 12 residues. This CDR3 is CASSAGAGGQQF. For the CDR3, the DNA is TGTGCCAGCAGTGCAGGGGCAGGAGGTCAGCAATTC.

This chain links TRBV6-5 with TRBJ1-2; unclear D gene. Trimming cost V 7 bases and J 3 bases, with 6 bases left between them. The CDR3 loop spans 11 amino acids. Germline CDR1 MNHEY, CDR2 SVGAGI. The CDR3 sequence: CASTQYYGYTF. The CDR3 DNA is TGTGCCAGCACACAGTACTATGGCTACACCTTC.

This clone was detected a few times. V and J are TRBV28 and TRBJ1-3; unclear D gene. This CDR3 contains 12 residues. Deletions cut 5 bases from V and 5 bases from J, with 7 bases between. CDR1 is MDHEN, CDR2 SYDVKM, per germline. The DNA of the CDR3 is TGTGCCAGCAGTAGCCCAAGAAACACCATATATTTT. This sequence encodes CASSSPRNTIYF.

This rearrangement joins TRBV19 to TRBJ1-1; possible D gene TRBD1, 5 bases. From germline, CDR1 is LNHDA and CDR2 SQIVND (reference sequence). The CDR3 has 15 residues. Trimming cost V 6 bases and J 4 bases, with 18 bases left between them. The CDR3 coding sequence is TGTGCCAGTAGCCTCGACAGCGCTCGGGGCACTGAAGCTTTCTTT. It encodes CASSLDSARGTEAFF. Together with reference TRBV19 and TRBJ1-1, the CDR3 gives the full variable domain: DGGITQSPKYLFRKEGQNVTLSCEQNLNHDAMYWYRQDPGQGLRLIYYSQIVNDFQKGDIAEGYSVSREKKESFPLTVTSAQKNPTAFYLCASSLDSARGTEAFFGQGTRLTVV.

V and J are TRBV15 and TRBJ2-1; the D is unclear. The V and J ends lost 7 bases and 0 bases respectively, with 7 bases between them. The CDR3 has 13 residues. Germline V gene lookup returns CDR1 LNHNV and CDR2 YYDKDF (reference sequence). CDR3 nucleotides: TGTGCCACCACAACCGCCTCCTACAATGAGCAGTTCTTC. The encoded protein is CATTTASYNEQFF.

The rearrangement joins TRBV19 to TRBJ1-2; 7 positions agree with TRBD1. In germline, CDR1 is LNHDA, CDR2 SQIVND (reference sequence). CDR3 length: 16 residues. Unmatched junction bases numbered 15, after V lost 5 bases and J lost 6 bases. The CDR3 sequence: CASSLGTASNRHGYTF. In DNA form, the CDR3 reads TGTGCCAGTAGTCTCGGGACAGCCTCTAATCGGCATGGCTACACCTTC.

In its sample, this clone was seen once. V is TRBV20-1 and J is TRBJ1-1; no clear D. CDR1 is DFQATT and CDR2 is SNEGSKA in the germline V gene (reference sequence). V was trimmed by 3 bases and J by 11 bases, leaving 13 bases between them. The CDR3 extends over 11 amino acids. CDR3 DNA sequence: TGCAGTGCTAGTGACGCCGGAAGGGCTTTCTTT. This codes for CSASDAGRAFF.

The chain couples TRBV11-3 to TRBJ2-3; the D is unclear. The V end was cut by 1 base, the J end by 2 bases, with 16 bases between. CDR3 size: 17 residues. Per the germline V gene, CDR1 is SGHNT and CDR2 is YENEEA. CDR3 protein: CASSLGLGGSYTDTQYF. The CDR3 DNA reads as TGTGCCAGCAGCTTAGGCCTCGGTGGAAGCTACACAGATACGCAGTATTTT.

This clone was counted a single time. CDR3 DNA: TGTGCCAGTCAGGACAACTATGGCTACACCTTC. Its protein is CASQDNYGYTF. J is TRBJ1-2 and V is TRBV19; D remains unclear. The V end lost 8 bases, the J end lost 2 bases, and 6 bases lay between the germline ends. CDR3 length: 11 residues. Germline V gene lookup returns CDR1 LNHDA and CDR2 SQIVND (reference sequence). Supplemented by reference TRBV19 and TRBJ1-2, the full variable domain reads DGGITQSPKYLFRKEGQNVTLSCEQNLNHDAMYWYRQDPGQGLRLIYYSQIVNDFQKGDIAEGYSVSREKKESFPLTVTSAQKNPTAFYLCASQDNYGYTFGSGTRLTVV.

The genes are TRBV29-1 and TRBJ1-2, with 8 bases matching TRBD1. Trimming removed 7 bases from V and 6 bases from J; junction bases left unmatched: 19. Germline CDR1 is SQVTM and CDR2 is ANQGSEA. This CDR3 spans 16 amino acids. Here the CDR3 DNA reads TGCAGCGCCCTACAGGGACAGGCACTAGGGGTCCATGGCTACACCTTC. Its protein is CSALQGQALGVHGYTF.

V and J are TRBV27 and TRBJ2-2, with 7 bases identical to TRBD1. The length of the CDR3 is 15 residues. The trim removed 10 bases at V and 1 base at J, leaving 9 bases unmatched. The germline gives CDR1 MNHEY, CDR2 SMNVEV (reference sequence). The CDR3 protein is CATGHRGVNTGELFF. The DNA for the CDR3 is TGTGCCACGGGGCACAGGGGAGTGAACACCGGGGAGCTGTTTTTT.

The chain is built from TRBV6-5 and TRBJ1-5, with D possibly matching TRBD1 (6 bases). From germline, CDR1 is MNHEY and CDR2 SVGAGI. The CDR3 has 15 amino acids. V lost 6 bases, J lost 4 bases, and 16 bases lay in between. CDR3 residues: CASSQEGGVNQPQHF. The CDR3 DNA is TGTGCCAGCAGCCAGGAGGGGGGAGTGAATCAGCCCCAGCATTTT.

The chain is built from TRBV5-1 and TRBJ2-7; D is ambiguous. Germline CDR1 is SGHRS and CDR2 is YFSETQ. The V end was cut by 1 base, the J end by 3 bases, with 8 bases between. This CDR3 spans 13 amino acids. CDR3: CASSLRPGYEQYV. As DNA, the CDR3 is TGCGCCAGCAGCTTGCGGCCGGGCTACGAGCAGTACGTC.

The chain links TRBV24-1 to TRBJ2-1; D call uncertain. The length of the CDR3 is 13 residues. Germline assignment: CDR1 KGHDR and CDR2 SFDVKD. V dropped 4 bases and J dropped 7 bases, with 10 bases sitting between them. DNA for the CDR3: TGTGCCACCAGTGACCCCTATAGAAATGAGCAGTTCTTC. It translates to CATSDPYRNEQFF.

In DNA form, the CDR3 reads TGTGCCAGCAGTTACGGTATGAGGAAAGGGCTAGAGGTAGCTTTCTTT. It codes for CASSYGMRKGLEVAFF. The chain uses TRBV6-5 and TRBJ1-1; unclear D gene. V dropped 2 bases and J dropped 10 bases, with 23 bases sitting between them. This CDR3 region has 16 residues. In germline, CDR1 is MNHEY, CDR2 SVGAGI.

The CDR3 protein is CATSRDTNSPLHF. DNA for the CDR3: TGTGCCACCAGCAGAGATACCAATTCACCCCTCCACTTT. The V gene is TRBV15, the J gene TRBJ1-6; no clear D gene. The CDR3 runs to 13 residues. CDR1 and CDR2 from the germline V gene are LNHNV and YYDKDF (reference sequence). V lost 0 bases and J 7 bases, leaving 4 bases between the germline ends.

This clone is a singleton in its sample. This rearrangement joins TRBV5-1 to TRBJ1-4, with TRBD1 as a possible D gene (5 bases). Germline CDR1 reads SGHRS; CDR2 reads YFSETQ. The CDR3 is 15 amino acids. Trimming cost V 4 bases and J 0 bases, with 10 bases left between them. The CDR3 sequence is CASSQRGATNEKLFF. As DNA, the CDR3 is TGCGCCAGCAGCCAGCGGGGGGCAACTAATGAAAAACTGTTTTTT.

CDR3 protein: CASSQDRKRGVTDTQYF. CDR3 in DNA: TGTGCCAGCAGCCAAGATCGGAAGCGGGGCGTCACAGATACGCAGTATTTT. The chain recombines TRBV14 with TRBJ2-3, with 7 bases lining up with TRBD2. CDR1 and CDR2 (germline): SGHDN, FVKESK. The CDR3 spans 17 residues. J was trimmed by 2 bases and V by 0 bases; bases with no gene match: 8.

In its sample, this clone was seen once. One junction end disagrees with the germline gene, perhaps due to a read error. The chain is built from TRBV5-5 and TRBJ2-6; 8 bases fit TRBD2. Germline CDR1 is SGHKS and CDR2 is YYEKEE (reference sequence). The CDR3 runs 15 residues. The CDR3 DNA is TGTGCCAGCAGCTGGACATTTAGCGGGGCCAACGTCCTGGCTTTC. Protein product: CASSWTFSGANVLAF.

The chain has TRBV14 and TRBJ2-5; TRBD2 matches 11 bases. The V segment lost 6 bases and the J segment 0 bases; nucleotides outside the gene matches: 3. The CDR3 is 15 amino acids. CDR1 and CDR2 (germline): SGHDN, FVKESK. This chain's CDR3 is CASSRTSGYQETQYF. DNA of the CDR3: TGTGCCAGCAGTCGGACTAGCGGGTACCAAGAGACCCAGTACTTC.

The chain recombines TRBV12-5 with TRBJ1-1; 10 bases are a match to TRBD1. This CDR3 is built from 18 residues. Germline V lookup: CDR1 LGHNT, CDR2 FRNRAP. V shed 5 bases and J 3 bases; nucleotides not matched to a gene: 15. CDR3 region: CASGVRGQGRGRDTEAFF. The CDR3 nucleotides are TGTGCTAGTGGTGTCCGGGGACAGGGGCGCGGTAGGGACACTGAAGCTTTCTTT.

The chain recombines TRBV21-1 with TRBJ2-7. TRBV21-1 is flagged as a pseudogene. The CDR3 has 13 residues. CDR3 nucleotide sequence: TGTGCCAGCAGCGGCCCTAGAGGGGACGAGCAGTACGTC. Translation gives CASSGPRGDEQYV.

The V and J genes are TRBV7-2 and TRBJ2-3, with no clear D. The ends were cut back, 3 bases at V and 6 bases at J, with 7 bases in the middle. This CDR3 has 12 residues. Germline CDR1 SGHTA, CDR2 FQGNSA. CDR3 sequence reads: CASSLFGDTQYF. The CDR3 DNA sequence: TGTGCCAGCAGCTTGTTTGGCGATACGCAGTATTTT.

This clone was observed many times. The rearrangement uses TRBV15 and TRBJ2-5, with D possibly matching TRBD2 (6 bases). Germline CDR1 is LNHNV and CDR2 is YYDKDF (reference sequence). Trimming left V 1 base short and J 2 bases short, with 14 bases between. The CDR3 runs 16 residues. For the CDR3, the DNA is TGTGCCACCAGCAGAGCCCGTCCCGGGACTCAAGAGACCCAGTACTTC. It codes for CATSRARPGTQETQYF.

V gene TRBV5-1 combines with J gene TRBJ2-5; unclear D gene. V was clipped by 4 bases and J by 4 bases, with 17 bases between them. Per germline, CDR1 SGHRS and CDR2 YFSETQ. CDR3 length: 15 amino acids. CDR3 bases: TGCGCCAGCAGCCCTGCTAAGGTGGCTGGAGAGACCCAGTACTTC. It is translated as CASSPAKVAGETQYF.

J is TRBJ2-1 and V is TRBV6-5, with a weak D call TRBD1 (5 bases). Trimming left V 6 bases short and J 8 bases short, with 14 bases between. CDR1 is MNHEY, CDR2 SVGAGI, per germline. This CDR3 has 13 amino acids. The CDR3: CASSPPDSDEQFF. The CDR3, as DNA: TGTGCCAGCAGCCCACCCGACAGCGATGAGCAGTTCTTC.

The chain couples TRBV20-1 to TRBJ2-1; 8 nucleotides agree with TRBD2. With V trimmed by 3 bases and J by 4 bases, 5 bases remained unmatched. The V gene's germline CDR1 is DFQATT and CDR2 SNEGSKA (reference sequence). The length of the CDR3 is 14 residues. CDR3 residues: CSASPGLAYNEQFF. In DNA form, the CDR3 reads TGCAGTGCTAGTCCCGGACTAGCTTACAATGAGCAGTTCTTC.